This T cell receptor beta chain derives from a study of blood T cell repertoires in COVID-19. Study at large: COVID-19 samples from acute and convalescent phases originated in the United States, Italy and Spain. The cDNA or gDNA used as material had been derived from T cells, B-cell-depleted T cells, or PBMCs.

For recovered donors of Cohort 3, there were two negative PCRs, clearance, or symptom resolution. Generated by immunoSEQ multiplex PCR, the TCRdb table keeps only in-frame clones and is missing some. The sample lists more than 110,000 clones, 86% seen once, with around 4.5% in the top ten. Germline-derived CDR1 and CDR2 are KGHSH and LQKENI. Trimming stripped 6 bases from V and 8 bases from J, with 8 bases between. The CDR3 is 11 residues long. The chain has TRBV18 and TRBJ1-3; D unclear. The sequenced sample consisted of PBMCs or T cells enriched from blood (not recorded which). This TCR was sampled from a man over 45 who had recovered from COVID-19. CDR3 loop: CASSPGDTIYF. CDR3 sequence (DNA): TGTGCCAGCTCCCCAGGAGACACCATATATTTT.